The rows below give T cell receptor beta chains drawn from one sample of a study of T cell responses to AZD1222 COVID-19 vaccine. Produced via immunoSEQ multiplex PCR; TCRdb's table is partial and in-frame only. In the table there are approximately 200,000 clones, approximately 86% of which are singletons. The sequences come from peripheral blood, collected on day 0 of AZD1222 vaccination. These receptors were collected from an adult in good health. CDR3s include the opening cysteine and the closing phenylalanine or tryptophan. D genes are given only for firm matches. Part of the rows lack a size; the others show once, few, many or a class for expanded clones.

TRBJ1-3	TRBV7-2	few	-	CASRAGTSGNTIYF	TGTGCCAGCAGAGCCGGGACCTCTGGAAACACCATATATTTT
TRBJ2-3	TRBV5-1	-	-	CASSLVPGGATDTQYF	TGCGCCAGCAGCTTGGTCCCAGGGGGGGCCACAGATACGCAGTATTTT
TRBJ2-7	TRBV5-4	once	-	CASSPHKGGSYEQYF	TGTGCCAGCAGTCCACATAAGGGGGGGTCCTACGAGCAGTACTTC
TRBJ1-4	TRBV3-1/TRBV3-2	-	-	CASSQDESPRGKLFF	TGTGCCAGCAGCCAAGATGAGAGCCCTCGGGGAAAACTGTTTTTT
TRBJ1-1	TRBV7-2	-	-	CASRSDSYEAFF	TGTGCCAGCAGATCCGACAGTTATGAAGCTTTCTTT
TRBJ2-7	TRBV7-9	-	-	CASSFDSGQFEQYF	TGTGCCAGCAGCTTCGACTCAGGACAATTCGAGCAGTACTTC
TRBJ2-7	TRBV5-4	-	-	CASSLEARSYEQYF	TGTGCCAGCAGCTTGGAGGCGCGATCCTACGAGCAGTACTTC
TRBJ1-6	TRBV19	-	TRBD1	CASRDSRNSPLHF	TGTGCCAGTCGGGACAGTCGGAATTCACCCCTCCACTTT
TRBJ1-1	TRBV7-6	once	-	CASSLDLGSNTEAFF	TGTGCCAGCAGCTTAGATCTAGGTTCGAACACTGAAGCTTTCTTT
TRBJ1-5	TRBV19	-	-	CASSIASGRGNQPQHF	TGTGCCAGTAGTATAGCCTCAGGACGAGGCAATCAGCCCCAGCATTTT
TRBJ2-4	TRBV15	-	-	CATSRDRWQGGNIQYF	TGTGCCACCAGCAGAGATCGTTGGCAGGGGGGAAACATTCAGTACTTC
TRBJ2-1	TRBV12-3/TRBV12-4	once	-	CASSLAAGEQFF	TGTGCCAGCAGTTTAGCGGCTGGTGAGCAGTTCTTC
TRBJ2-5	TRBV10-2	-	-	CASRAPGPQETQYF	TGCGCCAGCAGAGCGCCGGGACCACAAGAGACCCAGTACTTC
TRBJ2-7	TRBV4-2	-	TRBD1	CASSPTLGQGAAYEQYF	TGTGCCAGCAGCCCAACCCTGGGACAGGGGGCGGCCTACGAGCAGTACTTC
TRBJ2-1	TRBV7-3	-	-	CASSLRGVSNEQFF	TGTGCCAGCAGCTTAAGGGGGGTCTCCAATGAGCAGTTCTTC
TRBJ1-2	TRBV19	-	-	CASYGQTFYGYTF	TGTGCCAGTTACGGACAGACCTTCTATGGCTACACCTTC
TRBJ2-3	TRBV24-1	-	TRBD2	CATSDLKTSGGRLYTDTQYF	TGTGCCACCAGTGATTTGAAGACTAGCGGGGGGCGGTTGTACACAGATACGCAGTATTTT
TRBJ2-2	TRBV7-6	-	TRBD2	CASSLAVTSGGLAGELFF	TGTGCCAGCAGCTTAGCCGTGACTAGCGGGGGGTTGGCCGGGGAGCTGTTTTTT
TRBJ2-7	TRBV20-1	-	-	CSASSALYEQYF	TGCAGTGCTAGTTCCGCGCTCTACGAGCAGTACTTC
TRBJ1-6	TRBV12-3/TRBV12-4	-	-	CASSGGYNSPLHF	TGTGCCAGCAGTGGCGGGTATAATTCACCCCTCCACTTT
TRBJ2-7	TRBV28	few	-	CASMESPYEQYF	TGTGCCAGCATGGAGTCACCCTACGAGCAGTACTTC
TRBJ1-2	TRBV7-2	-	-	CASSYPTGSYGYTF	TGTGCCAGCAGCTATCCGACAGGATCCTATGGCTACACCTTC
TRBJ1-2	TRBV2	-	-	CASSVIQGQLFPF	TGTGCCAGCAGCGTTATTCAAGGACAGTTATTCCCCTTC
TRBJ1-2	TRBV28	-	-	CASSSTSPSGREGYTF	TGTGCCAGCAGTTCCACATCCCCATCAGGAAGAGAAGGCTACACCTTC
TRBJ2-7	TRBV27	-	TRBD2	CASSPRGAGVGYEQYF	TGTGCCAGCAGTCCCCGGGGAGCGGGGGTTGGGTACGAGCAGTACTTC
TRBJ2-3	TRBV20-1	once	-	CSASFTDTQYF	TGCAGTGCTAGTTTCACAGATACGCAGTATTTT
TRBJ1-2	TRBV7-8	once	-	CASSQGRLGSGRYFGYGYTF	TGTGCCAGCAGCCAAGGGAGGCTCGGGTCAGGGAGGTACTTTGGCTATGGCTACACCTTC
TRBJ2-1	TRBV4-3	-	-	CASSQGDVGYNEQFF	TGCGCCAGCAGCCAAGGAGACGTCGGATACAATGAGCAGTTCTTC
TRBJ1-6	TRBV6-5	few	-	CASSAGQSNSPLHF	TGTGCCAGCAGCGCCGGGCAGAGTAATTCACCCCTCCACTTT
TRBJ1-6	TRBV5-1	-	TRBD1	CASSPGQGRSNSPLHF	TGCGCCAGCAGCCCTGGACAGGGAAGGAGTAATTCACCCCTCCACTTT
TRBJ1-1	TRBV20-1	-	-	CSASRGALDTEAFF	TGCAGTGCTAGTAGGGGGGCATTGGACACTGAAGCTTTCTTT